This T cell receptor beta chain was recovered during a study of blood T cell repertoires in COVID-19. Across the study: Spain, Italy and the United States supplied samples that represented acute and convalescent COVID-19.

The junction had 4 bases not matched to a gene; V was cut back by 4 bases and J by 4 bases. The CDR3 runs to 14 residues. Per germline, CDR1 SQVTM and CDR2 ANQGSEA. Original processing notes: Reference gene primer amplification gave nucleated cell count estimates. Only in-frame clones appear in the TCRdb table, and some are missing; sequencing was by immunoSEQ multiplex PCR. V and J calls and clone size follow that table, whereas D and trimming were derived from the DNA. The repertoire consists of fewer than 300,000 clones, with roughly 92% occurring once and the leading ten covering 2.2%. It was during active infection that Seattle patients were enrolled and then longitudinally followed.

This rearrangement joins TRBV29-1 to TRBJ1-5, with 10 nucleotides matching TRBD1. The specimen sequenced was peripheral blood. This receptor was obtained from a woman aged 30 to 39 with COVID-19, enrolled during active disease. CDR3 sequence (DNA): TGCAGCGTTGTAGGGACAGGGGTGAATCAGCCCCAGCATTTT. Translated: CSVVGTGVNQPQHF.